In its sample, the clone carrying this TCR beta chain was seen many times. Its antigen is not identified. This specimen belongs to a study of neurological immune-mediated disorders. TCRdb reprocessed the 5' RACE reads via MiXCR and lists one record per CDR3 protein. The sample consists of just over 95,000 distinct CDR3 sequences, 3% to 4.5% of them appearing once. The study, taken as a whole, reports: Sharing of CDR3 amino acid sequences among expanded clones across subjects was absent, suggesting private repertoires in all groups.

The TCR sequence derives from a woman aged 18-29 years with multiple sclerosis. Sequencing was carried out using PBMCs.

CDR3: CASSLGPSGGAVRNEQFF. Here the CDR3 DNA reads TGTGCCAGCAGCTTAGGTCCTAGCGGGGGGGCAGTCAGGAATGAGCAGTTCTTC. The chain recombines TRBV7-7 with TRBJ2-1; TRBD2 matches 12 bases. The germline CDR1 and CDR2 sequences are SSHAT and FNYEAQ (reference sequence). V trimming: 1 base; J trimming: 7 bases; junction bases outside the gene matches: 11. The CDR3 has 18 amino acids.